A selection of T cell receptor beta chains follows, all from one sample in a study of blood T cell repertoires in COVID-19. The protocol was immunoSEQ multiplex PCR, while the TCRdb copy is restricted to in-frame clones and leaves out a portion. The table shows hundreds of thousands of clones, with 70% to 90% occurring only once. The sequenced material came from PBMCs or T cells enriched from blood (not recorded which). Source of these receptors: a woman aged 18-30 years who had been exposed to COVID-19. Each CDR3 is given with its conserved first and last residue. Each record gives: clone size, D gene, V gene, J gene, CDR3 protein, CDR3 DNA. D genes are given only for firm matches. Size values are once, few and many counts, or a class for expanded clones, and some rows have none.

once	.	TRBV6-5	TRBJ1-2	CASSYAVNYGYTF	TGTGCCAGCAGTTACGCAGTAAACTATGGCTACACCTTC
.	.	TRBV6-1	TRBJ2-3	CASSEEAPWRDSTDTQYF	TGTGCCAGCAGTGAAGAAGCTCCGTGGCGGGATAGCACAGATACGCAGTATTTT
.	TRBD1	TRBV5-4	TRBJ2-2	CASSRTGDTGELFF	TGTGCCAGCAGCCGGACAGGGGATACCGGGGAGCTGTTTTTT
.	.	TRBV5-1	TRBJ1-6	CASSLAEGRNSPLHF	TGCGCCAGCAGCTTGGCGGAGGGCCGGAATTCACCCCTCCACTTT
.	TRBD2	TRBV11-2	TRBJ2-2	CASSLGTSGMNGELFF	TGTGCCAGCAGCTTAGGGACTAGCGGGATGAACGGGGAGCTGTTTTTT
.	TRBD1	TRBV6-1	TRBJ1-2	CASSEALAGQIYGYTF	TGTGCCAGCAGTGAAGCGCTGGCGGGACAGATCTATGGCTACACCTTC
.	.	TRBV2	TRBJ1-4	CASSEVGGDEKLFF	TGTGCCAGCAGTGAAGTGGGGGGTGATGAAAAACTGTTTTTT
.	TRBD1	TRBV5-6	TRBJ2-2	CASSLRQGGAGELFF	TGTGCCAGCAGCCTTCGACAGGGCGGCGCCGGGGAGCTGTTTTTT
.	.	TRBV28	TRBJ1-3	CASSLQGDFSGNTIYF	TGTGCCAGCAGTTTACAAGGGGATTTTTCTGGAAACACCATATATTTT
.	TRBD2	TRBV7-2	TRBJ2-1	CASSSLLAGLNNEQFF	TGTGCCAGCAGCTCCCTCCTAGCGGGGCTAAACAATGAGCAGTTCTTC
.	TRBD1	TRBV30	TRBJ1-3	CACFRRGLSSGNTIYF	TGTGCCTGCTTCCGCAGGGGGCTATCCTCTGGAAACACCATATATTTT
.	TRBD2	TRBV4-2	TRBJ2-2	CASSQQREVNTGELFF	TGTGCCAGCAGCCAACAGCGGGAGGTGAACACCGGGGAGCTGTTTTTT
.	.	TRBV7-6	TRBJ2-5	CASTQNRGVKETQYF	TGTGCCAGCACCCAAAACCGCGGTGTGAAAGAGACCCAGTACTTC
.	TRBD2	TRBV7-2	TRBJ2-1	CASSMTSGAYNEQFF	TGTGCCAGCAGCATGACTAGCGGGGCCTACAATGAGCAGTTCTTC
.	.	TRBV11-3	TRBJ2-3	CASSLDVGGTDTQYF	TGTGCCAGCAGCTTAGATGTCGGGGGCACAGATACGCAGTATTTT
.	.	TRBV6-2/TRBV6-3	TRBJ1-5	CASSDAIYSNQPQHF	TGTGCCAGCAGCGATGCGATTTATAGCAATCAGCCCCAGCATTTT
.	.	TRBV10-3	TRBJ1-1	CAISGPFTRRTEAFF	TGTGCCATCAGTGGGCCATTCACTAGGCGCACTGAAGCTTTCTTT
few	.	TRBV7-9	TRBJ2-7	CASSPPTGNYEQYF	TGTGCCAGCAGCCCACCTACGGGGAACTACGAGCAGTACTTC